The text below deals with one T cell receptor (beta chain). The antigen remains unidentified. The CDR3 spans 15 residues. Germline V gene data show CDR1 as SGHDT and CDR2 as YYEEEE. The junction had 8 bases not matched to a gene; V was cut back by 4 bases and J by 3 bases. This sample is drawn from a study of T cell responses to AZD1222 COVID-19 vaccine. Study conclusions and caveats: None of the repertoires were sampled until the peak T cell response had passed.

TCRdb keeps only in-frame clones here, not all; method: immunoSEQ multiplex PCR. The sample lists about 120,000 clones; roughly 84% were seen once. The sequencing here drew on peripheral blood, taken on day 0 of AZD1222 vaccination. This TCR was recovered from an adult in good health. The rearrangement uses TRBV5-6 and TRBJ1-1; 8 bases are shared with TRBD1. CDR3 DNA sequence: TGTGCCAGCAGCGCTATGGACAGGGTTGACACTGAAGCTTTCTTT. It is translated as CASSAMDRVDTEAFF.